The T cell receptor beta chain under discussion was sequenced for a study of CD8 T cells in Susac syndrome. It was treatment-naive patients with stable or active relapsing-remitting disease who made up the multiple sclerosis controls. Bulk CD8+ and CD4+ cells came from magnetic negative isolation; CD8+ TEMRA by FACS. The CDR3 has 17 residues. V lost 0 bases to trimming and J lost 3 bases; unmatched junction nucleotides: 5. From germline, CDR1 is LGHNA and CDR2 YNFKEQ. A quantity of about 0.45 to 1 ug RNA underwent reverse transcription using random hexamers. Coverage of TCR beta CDR3 amplification by immunoSEQ multiplex PCR extended to 54 Vbeta and 13 Jbeta. TCRdb reprocessed the immunoSEQ multiplex PCR reads with MiXCR, giving one entry per CDR3 protein. The top ten hold under 0.15% of the sample, which has a few hundred thousand distinct CDR3 sequences, approximately 85% seen once.

The clonotype originates from a human donor with multiple sclerosis. The rearrangement uses TRBV4-2 and TRBJ2-2, with 9 bases matching TRBD2. Sequencing was carried out using CD8+ T cells from PBMCs. The CDR3 spells CASSQDEGLADTGELFF. DNA of the CDR3: TGTGCCAGCAGCCAAGATGAGGGACTAGCCGACACCGGGGAGCTGTTTTTT.